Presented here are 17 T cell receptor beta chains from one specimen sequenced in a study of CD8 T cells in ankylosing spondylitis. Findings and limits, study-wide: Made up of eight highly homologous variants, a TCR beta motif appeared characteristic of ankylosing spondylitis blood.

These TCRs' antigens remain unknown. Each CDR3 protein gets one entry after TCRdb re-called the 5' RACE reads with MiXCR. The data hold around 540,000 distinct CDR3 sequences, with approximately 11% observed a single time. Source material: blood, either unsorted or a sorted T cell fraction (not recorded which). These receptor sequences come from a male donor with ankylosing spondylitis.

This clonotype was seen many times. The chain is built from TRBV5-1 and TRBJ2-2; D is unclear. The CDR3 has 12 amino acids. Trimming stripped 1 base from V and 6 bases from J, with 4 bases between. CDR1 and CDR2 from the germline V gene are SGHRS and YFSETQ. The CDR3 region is CASSLFSGELFF. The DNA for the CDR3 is TGCGCCAGCAGCTTGTTTTCCGGGGAGCTGTTTTTT.

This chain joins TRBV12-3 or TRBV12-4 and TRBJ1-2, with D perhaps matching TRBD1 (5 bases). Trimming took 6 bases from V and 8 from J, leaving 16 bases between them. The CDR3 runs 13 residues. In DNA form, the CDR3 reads TGTGCCAGCAGCCGGGACCGCAATTGGGGCTACACCTTC. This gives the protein CASSRDRNWGYTF.

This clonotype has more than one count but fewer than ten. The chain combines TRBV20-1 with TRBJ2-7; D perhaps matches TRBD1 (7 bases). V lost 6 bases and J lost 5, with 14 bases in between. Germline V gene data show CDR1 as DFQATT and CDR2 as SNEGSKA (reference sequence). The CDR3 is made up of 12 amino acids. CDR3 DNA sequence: TGCAGTGCAAACAGGGGAGGCGACGAGCAGTACGTC. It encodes CSANRGGDEQYV.

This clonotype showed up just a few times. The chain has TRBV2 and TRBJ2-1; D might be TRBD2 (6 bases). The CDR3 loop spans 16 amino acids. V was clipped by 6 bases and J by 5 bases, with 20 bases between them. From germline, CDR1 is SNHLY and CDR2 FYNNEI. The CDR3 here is CASSGRLDFDHNEQFF. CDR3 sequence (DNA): TGTGCCAGCAGCGGAAGACTAGACTTCGACCACAATGAGCAGTTCTTC.

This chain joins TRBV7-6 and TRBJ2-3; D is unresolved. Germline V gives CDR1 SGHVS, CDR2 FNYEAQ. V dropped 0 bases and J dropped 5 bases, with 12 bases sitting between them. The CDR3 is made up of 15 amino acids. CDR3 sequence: CASSLAWAAGDTQYF. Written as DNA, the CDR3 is TGTGCCAGCAGCTTAGCGTGGGCAGCCGGAGATACGCAGTATTTT.

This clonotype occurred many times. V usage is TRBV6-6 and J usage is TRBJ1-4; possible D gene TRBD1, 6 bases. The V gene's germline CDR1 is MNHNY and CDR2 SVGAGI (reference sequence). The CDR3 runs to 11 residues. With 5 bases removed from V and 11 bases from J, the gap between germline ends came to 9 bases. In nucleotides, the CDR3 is TGTGCCAGCAGTGAGGGGGAGAAACTGTTTTTT. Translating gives CASSEGEKLFF.

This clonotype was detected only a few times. The CDR3 DNA is TGTGCCAGCAGCTTAGAGTATGGAGGCCCCTACGAGCAGTACTTC. This codes for CASSLEYGGPYEQYF. The V and J genes are TRBV11-2 and TRBJ2-7; TRBD2 might be the D (5 bases). Trimming pared 0 bases from V and 2 bases from J, leaving 11 bases between. The CDR3 sequence is 15 residues long. From germline, CDR1 is SGHAT and CDR2 FQNNGV.

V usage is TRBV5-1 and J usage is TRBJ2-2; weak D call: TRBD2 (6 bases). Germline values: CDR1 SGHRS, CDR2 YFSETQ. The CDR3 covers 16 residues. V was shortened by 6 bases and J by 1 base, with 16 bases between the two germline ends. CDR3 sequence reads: CASTREAGKNTGELFF. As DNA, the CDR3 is TGCGCCAGCACCAGGGAGGCGGGGAAGAACACCGGGGAGCTGTTTTTT. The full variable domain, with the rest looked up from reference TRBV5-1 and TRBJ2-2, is KAGVTQTPRYLIKTRGQQVTLSCSPISGHRSVSWYQQTPGQGLQFLFEYFSETQRNKGNFPGRFSGRQFSNSRSEMNVSTLELGDSALYLCASTREAGKNTGELFFGEGSRLTVL.

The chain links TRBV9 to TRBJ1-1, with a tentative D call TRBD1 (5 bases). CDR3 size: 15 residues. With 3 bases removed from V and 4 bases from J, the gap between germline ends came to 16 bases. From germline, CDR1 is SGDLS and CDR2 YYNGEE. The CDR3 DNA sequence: TGTGCCAGCAGCGCCCAGGGTTCTGGCGCCACTGAAGCTTTCTTT. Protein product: CASSAQGSGATEAFF.

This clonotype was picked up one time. CDR3 coding DNA: TGTGCCAGCAGCCCGCGGGCGGGAGGCGCCTACGAGCAGTACGTC. This encodes CASSPRAGGAYEQYV. This chain uses TRBV4-2 with TRBJ2-7; 8 bases align to TRBD2. Germline CDR1 reads LGHNA; CDR2 reads YNFKEQ. The CDR3 sequence is 15 residues long. V shed 4 bases and J 2 bases; nucleotides not matched to a gene: 7.

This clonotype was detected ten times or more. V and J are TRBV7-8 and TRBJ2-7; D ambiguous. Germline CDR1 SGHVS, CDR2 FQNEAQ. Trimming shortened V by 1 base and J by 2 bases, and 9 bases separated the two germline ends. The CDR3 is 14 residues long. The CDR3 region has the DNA TGTGCCAGCAGCTTAGGTCGGAACACCTACGAGCAGTACTTC. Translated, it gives CASSLGRNTYEQYF.

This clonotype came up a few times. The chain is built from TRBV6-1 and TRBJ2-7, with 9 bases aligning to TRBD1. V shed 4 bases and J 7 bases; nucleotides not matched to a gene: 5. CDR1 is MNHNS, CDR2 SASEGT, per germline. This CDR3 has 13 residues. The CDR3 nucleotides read TGTGCCAGCAGTGTTGACAGGGGGAGGGAGCAGTACGTC. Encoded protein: CASSVDRGREQYV.

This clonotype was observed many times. CDR3 sequence (DNA): TGCAGTGCTGGAGGGGCCCAGCAGTACTTC. Protein product: CSAGGAQQYF. The chain has TRBV20-1 and TRBJ2-7; D is possibly TRBD2 (6 bases). This CDR3 is built from 10 residues. Per the germline V gene, CDR1 is DFQATT and CDR2 is SNEGSKA (reference sequence). V was pared by 5 bases and J by 8 bases, with 10 bases between.

In DNA form, the CDR3 reads TGTGCCAGCCGCGACAGCCGCCTGGTCACCGGGGAGCTGTTTTTT. It yields the protein CASRDSRLVTGELFF. The rearrangement uses TRBV12-3 or TRBV12-4 and TRBJ2-2; D is perhaps TRBD1 (5 bases). The length of the CDR3 is 15 residues. V lost 8 bases to trimming and J lost 4 bases, with 17 bases between them.

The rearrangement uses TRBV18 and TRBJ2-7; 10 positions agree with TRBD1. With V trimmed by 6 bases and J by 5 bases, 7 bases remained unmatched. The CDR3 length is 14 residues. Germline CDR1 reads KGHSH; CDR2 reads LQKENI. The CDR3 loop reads CASSWTGGSNEQYF. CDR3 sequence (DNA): TGTGCCAGCTCCTGGACAGGGGGGAGTAACGAGCAGTACTTC.

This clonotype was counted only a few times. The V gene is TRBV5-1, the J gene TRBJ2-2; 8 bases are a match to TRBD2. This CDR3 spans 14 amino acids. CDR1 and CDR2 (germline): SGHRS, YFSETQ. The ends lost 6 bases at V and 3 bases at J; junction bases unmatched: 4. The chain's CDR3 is CASTELADTGELFF. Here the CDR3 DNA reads TGCGCCAGCACCGAACTAGCGGACACCGGGGAGCTGTTTTTT.

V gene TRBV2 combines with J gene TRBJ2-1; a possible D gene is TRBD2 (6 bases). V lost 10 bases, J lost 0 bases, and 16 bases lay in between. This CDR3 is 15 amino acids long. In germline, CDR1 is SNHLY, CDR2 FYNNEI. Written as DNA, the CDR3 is TGTGCCATCGATATTAGCGGCCCCTCCTACAATGAGCAGTTCTTC. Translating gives CAIDISGPSYNEQFF.